This T cell receptor beta chain is drawn from a study of blood T cell repertoires in COVID-19. Study context: Sites across the United States, Italy and Spain contributed samples from acute and convalescent COVID-19. The cDNA or gDNA used as material had been derived from T cells, B-cell-depleted T cells, or PBMCs.

Original processing notes: Reference gene primer amplification gave nucleated cell count estimates. Method: immunoSEQ multiplex PCR; TCRdb's copy keeps in-frame clones and lacks some. Clonal size and the V and J genes are those of that table, whereas D and trimming came from the DNA. This sample has roughly 200,000 clones, with 70% to 85% found just once. The CDR3 spans 17 residues. V dropped 6 bases and J dropped 7; count of bases not matched to a gene: 17. CDR1 is MNHEY, CDR2 SMNVEV, per germline (reference sequence). Material: peripheral blood. This receptor was identified in a man aged 45-65 years who had recovered from COVID-19. V and J are TRBV27 and TRBJ2-7; the match to TRBD1 covers 11 bases. Here the CDR3 DNA reads TGTGCCAGCAGCAAGGGGGTCCCGGGACAGGGGGATCGGGAGCAGTACTTC. This sequence encodes CASSKGVPGQGDREQYF.